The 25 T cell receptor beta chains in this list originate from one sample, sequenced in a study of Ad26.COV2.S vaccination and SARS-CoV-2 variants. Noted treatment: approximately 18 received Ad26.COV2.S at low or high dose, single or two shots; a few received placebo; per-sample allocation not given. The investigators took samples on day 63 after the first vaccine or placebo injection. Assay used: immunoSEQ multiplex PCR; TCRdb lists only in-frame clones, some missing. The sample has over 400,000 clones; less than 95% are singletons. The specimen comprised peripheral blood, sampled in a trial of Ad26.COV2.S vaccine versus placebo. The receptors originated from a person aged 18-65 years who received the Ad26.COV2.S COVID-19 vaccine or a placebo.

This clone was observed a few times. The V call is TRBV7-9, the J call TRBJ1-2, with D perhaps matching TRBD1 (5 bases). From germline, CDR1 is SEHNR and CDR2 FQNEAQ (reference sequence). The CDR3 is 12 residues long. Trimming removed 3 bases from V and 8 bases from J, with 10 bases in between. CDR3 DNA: TGTGCCAGCAGCTTCAACAGGAACGGCTACACCTTC. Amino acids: CASSFNRNGYTF.

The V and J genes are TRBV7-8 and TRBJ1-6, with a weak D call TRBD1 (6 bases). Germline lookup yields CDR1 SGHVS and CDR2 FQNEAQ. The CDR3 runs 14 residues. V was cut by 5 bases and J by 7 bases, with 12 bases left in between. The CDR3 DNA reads TGTGCCAGCAGCCCTGGACAGCGGAATTCACCCCTCCACTTT. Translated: CASSPGQRNSPLHF.

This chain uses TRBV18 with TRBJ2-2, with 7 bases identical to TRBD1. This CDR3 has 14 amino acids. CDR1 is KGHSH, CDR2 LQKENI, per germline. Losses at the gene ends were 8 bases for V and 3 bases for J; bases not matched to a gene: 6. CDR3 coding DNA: TGTGCCAGCGTCCGGGACAGCCACACCGGGGAGCTGTTTTTT. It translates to CASVRDSHTGELFF.

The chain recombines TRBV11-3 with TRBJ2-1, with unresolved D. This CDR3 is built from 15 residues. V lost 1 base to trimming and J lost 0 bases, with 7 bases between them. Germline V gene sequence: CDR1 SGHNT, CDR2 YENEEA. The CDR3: CASSLGAASYNEQFF. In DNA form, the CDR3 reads TGTGCCAGCAGCTTAGGTGCGGCCTCCTACAATGAGCAGTTCTTC.

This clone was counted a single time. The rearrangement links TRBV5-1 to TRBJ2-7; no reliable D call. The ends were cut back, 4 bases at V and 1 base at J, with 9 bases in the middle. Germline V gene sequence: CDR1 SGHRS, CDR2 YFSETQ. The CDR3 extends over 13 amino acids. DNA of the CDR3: TGCGCCAGCAGCAGACTGACGTCCTACGAGCAGTACTTC. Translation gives CASSRLTSYEQYF.

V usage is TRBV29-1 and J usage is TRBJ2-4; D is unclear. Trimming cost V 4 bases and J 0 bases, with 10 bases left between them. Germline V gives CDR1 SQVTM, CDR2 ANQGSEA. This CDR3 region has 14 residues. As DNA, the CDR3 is TGCAGCGTTGTCGGAGTACTAGCCAAAAACATTCAGTACTTC. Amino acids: CSVVGVLAKNIQYF.

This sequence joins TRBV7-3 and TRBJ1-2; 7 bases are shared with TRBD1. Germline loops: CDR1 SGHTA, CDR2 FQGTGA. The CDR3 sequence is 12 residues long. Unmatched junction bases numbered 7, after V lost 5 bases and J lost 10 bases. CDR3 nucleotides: TGTGCCAGCAGCCACGGGGACAGCGACTACACCTTC. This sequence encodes CASSHGDSDYTF.

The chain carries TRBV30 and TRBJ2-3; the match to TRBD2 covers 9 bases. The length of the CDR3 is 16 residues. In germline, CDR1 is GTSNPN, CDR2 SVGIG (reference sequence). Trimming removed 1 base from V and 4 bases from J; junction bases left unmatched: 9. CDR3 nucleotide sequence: TGTGCCTGGAGTGAGGCGGGAGGGCTTATATCAGATACGCAGTATTTT. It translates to CAWSEAGGLISDTQYF.

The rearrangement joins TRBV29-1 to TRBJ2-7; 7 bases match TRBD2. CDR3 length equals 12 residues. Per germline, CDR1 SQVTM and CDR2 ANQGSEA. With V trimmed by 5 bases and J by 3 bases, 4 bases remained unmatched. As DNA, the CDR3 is TGCAGCGTTCGCCCGGGAGGCTACGAGCAGTACTTC. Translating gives CSVRPGGYEQYF.

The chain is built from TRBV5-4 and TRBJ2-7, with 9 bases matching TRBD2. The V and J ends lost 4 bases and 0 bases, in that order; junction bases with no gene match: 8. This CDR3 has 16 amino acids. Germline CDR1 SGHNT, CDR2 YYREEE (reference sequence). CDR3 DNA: TGTGCCAGCAGCGCCCCGGGACTAGCAATCTCCTACGAGCAGTACTTC. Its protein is CASSAPGLAISYEQYF.

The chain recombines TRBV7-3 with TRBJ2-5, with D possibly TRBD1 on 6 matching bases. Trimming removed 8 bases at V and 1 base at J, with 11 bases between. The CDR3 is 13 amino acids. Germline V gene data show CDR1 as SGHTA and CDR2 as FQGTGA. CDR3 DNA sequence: TGTGCCAGCGGCAGGGGCGCCCAAGAGACCCAGTACTTC. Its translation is CASGRGAQETQYF.

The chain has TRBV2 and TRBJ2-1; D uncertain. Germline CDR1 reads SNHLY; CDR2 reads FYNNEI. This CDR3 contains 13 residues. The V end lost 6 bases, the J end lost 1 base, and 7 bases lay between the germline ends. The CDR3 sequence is CASRVKSYNEQFF. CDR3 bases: TGTGCCAGCAGGGTAAAATCCTACAATGAGCAGTTCTTC. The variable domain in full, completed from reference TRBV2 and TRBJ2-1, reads EPEVTQTPSHQVTQMGQEVILRCVPISNHLYFYWYRQILGQKVEFLVSFYNNEISEKSEIFDDQFSVERPDGSNFTLKIRSTKLEDSAMYFCASRVKSYNEQFFGPGTRLTVL.

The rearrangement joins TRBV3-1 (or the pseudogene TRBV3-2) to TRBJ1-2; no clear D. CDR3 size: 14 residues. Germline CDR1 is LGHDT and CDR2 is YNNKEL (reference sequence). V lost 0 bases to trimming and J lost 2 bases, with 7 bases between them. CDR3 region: CASSQDRFNYGYTF. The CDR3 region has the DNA TGTGCCAGCAGCCAAGACCGGTTCAACTATGGCTACACCTTC.

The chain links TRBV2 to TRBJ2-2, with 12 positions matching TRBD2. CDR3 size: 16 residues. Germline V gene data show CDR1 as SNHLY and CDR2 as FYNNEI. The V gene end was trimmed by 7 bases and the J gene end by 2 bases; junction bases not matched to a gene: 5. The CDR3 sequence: CASTRLAGDNTGELFF. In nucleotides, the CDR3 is TGTGCCAGCACCAGACTAGCGGGAGATAACACCGGGGAGCTGTTTTTT. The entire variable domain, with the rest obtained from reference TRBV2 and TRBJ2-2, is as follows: EPEVTQTPSHQVTQMGQEVILRCVPISNHLYFYWYRQILGQKVEFLVSFYNNEISEKSEIFDDQFSVERPDGSNFTLKIRSTKLEDSAMYFCASTRLAGDNTGELFFGEGSRLTVL.

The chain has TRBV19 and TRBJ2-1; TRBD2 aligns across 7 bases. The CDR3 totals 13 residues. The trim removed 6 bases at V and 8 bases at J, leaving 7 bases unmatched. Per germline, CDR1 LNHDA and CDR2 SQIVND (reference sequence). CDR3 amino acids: CASSPGRGDEQFF. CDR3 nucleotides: TGTGCCAGTAGCCCGGGGAGGGGCGATGAGCAGTTCTTC. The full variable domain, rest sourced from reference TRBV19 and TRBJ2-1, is DGGITQSPKYLFRKEGQNVTLSCEQNLNHDAMYWYRQDPGQGLRLIYYSQIVNDFQKGDIAEGYSVSREKKESFPLTVTSAQKNPTAFYLCASSPGRGDEQFFGPGTRLTVL.

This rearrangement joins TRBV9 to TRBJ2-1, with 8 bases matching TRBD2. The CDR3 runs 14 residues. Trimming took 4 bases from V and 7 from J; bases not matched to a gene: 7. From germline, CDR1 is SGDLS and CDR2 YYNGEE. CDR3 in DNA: TGTGCCAGCAGCCCCAGACTAGCGTCGAATGAGCAGTTCTTC. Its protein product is CASSPRLASNEQFF.

The CDR3: CATSDWGAAGELFF. The CDR3 nucleotides are TGTGCCACCAGTGATTGGGGGGCGGCCGGGGAGCTGTTTTTT. The chain joins TRBV24-1 to TRBJ2-2; D possibly uses TRBD1 or TRBD2 (6 bases each). V was pared by 2 bases and J by 6 bases, with 9 bases between. Germline V gives CDR1 KGHDR, CDR2 SFDVKD. This CDR3 region has 14 residues.

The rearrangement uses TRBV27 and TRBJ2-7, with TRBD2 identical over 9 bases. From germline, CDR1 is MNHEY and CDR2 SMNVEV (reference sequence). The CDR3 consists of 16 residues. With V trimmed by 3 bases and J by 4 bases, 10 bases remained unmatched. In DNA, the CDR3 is TGTGCCAGCAGTTTCTACCCCGGGACTAGCTGGTACGAGCAGTACTTC. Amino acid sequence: CASSFYPGTSWYEQYF.

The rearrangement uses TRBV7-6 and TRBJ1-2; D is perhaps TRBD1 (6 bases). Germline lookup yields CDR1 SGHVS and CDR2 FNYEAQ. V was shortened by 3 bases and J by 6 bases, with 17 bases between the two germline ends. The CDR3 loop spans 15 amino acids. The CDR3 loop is CASSFALGGSDGYTF. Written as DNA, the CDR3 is TGTGCCAGCAGCTTCGCGCTAGGGGGGAGCGATGGCTACACCTTC. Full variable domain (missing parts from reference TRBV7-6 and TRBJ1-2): GAGVSQSPRYKVTKRGQDVALRCDPISGHVSLYWYRQALGQGPEFLTYFNYEAQQDKSGLPNDRFSAERPEGSISTLTIQRTEQRDSAMYRCASSFALGGSDGYTFGSGTRLTVV.

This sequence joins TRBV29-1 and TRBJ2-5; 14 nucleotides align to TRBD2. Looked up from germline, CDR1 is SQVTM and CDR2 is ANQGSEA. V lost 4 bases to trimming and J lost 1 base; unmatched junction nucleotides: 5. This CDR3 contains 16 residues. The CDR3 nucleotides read TGCAGCGTTGGACTAGCGGGAGGGGTCTCCCAAGAGACCCAGTACTTC. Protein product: CSVGLAGGVSQETQYF.

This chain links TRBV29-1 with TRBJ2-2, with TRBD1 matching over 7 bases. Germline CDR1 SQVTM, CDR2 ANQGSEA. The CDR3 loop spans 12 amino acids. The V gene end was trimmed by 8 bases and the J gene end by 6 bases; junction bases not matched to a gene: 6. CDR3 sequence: CSTRQGSGELFF. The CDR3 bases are TGCAGCACCCGACAGGGTTCCGGGGAGCTGTTTTTT.

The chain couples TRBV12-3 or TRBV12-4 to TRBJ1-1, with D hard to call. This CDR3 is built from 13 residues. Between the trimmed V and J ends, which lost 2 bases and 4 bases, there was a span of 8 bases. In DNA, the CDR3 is TGTGCCAGCAGTTTACAGACAAGCACTGAAGCTTTCTTT. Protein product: CASSLQTSTEAFF.

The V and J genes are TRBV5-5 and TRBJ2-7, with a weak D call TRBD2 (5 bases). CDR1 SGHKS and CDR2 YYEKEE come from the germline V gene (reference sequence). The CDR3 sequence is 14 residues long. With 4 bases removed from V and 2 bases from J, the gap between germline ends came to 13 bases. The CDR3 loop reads CASSLAVLAYEQYF. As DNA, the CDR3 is TGTGCCAGCAGCCTTGCCGTACTAGCCTACGAGCAGTACTTC.

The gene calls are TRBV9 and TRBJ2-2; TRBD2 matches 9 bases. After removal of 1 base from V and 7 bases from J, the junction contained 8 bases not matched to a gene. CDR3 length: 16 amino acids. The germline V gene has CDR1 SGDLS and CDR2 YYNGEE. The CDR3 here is CASSVYSGSLSGELFF. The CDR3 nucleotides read TGTGCCAGCAGCGTATATAGCGGGAGTCTGAGCGGGGAGCTGTTTTTT.

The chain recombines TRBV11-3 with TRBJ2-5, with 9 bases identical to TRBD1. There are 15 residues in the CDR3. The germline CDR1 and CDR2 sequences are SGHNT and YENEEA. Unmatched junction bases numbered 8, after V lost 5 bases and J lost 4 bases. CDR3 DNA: TGTGCCAGCAGCCAGGGGGGACAGGGAGGAGAGACCCAGTACTTC. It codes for CASSQGGQGGETQYF.